The TCR beta chain described here comes from a study of a mutant IDH1 vaccine in newly diagnosed glioma. Time point meaning: week 47, end of study. Every vaccine dose comprised 300 ug of mutant IDH1 20-mer peptide plus topical imiquimod. Concerning this clone itself: The antigen is unknown.

Method: immunoSEQ multiplex PCR; TCRdb's copy keeps in-frame clones and lacks some. Among 25,000 to 40,000 clones listed, roughly 89% were seen once. In germline, CDR1 is LGHNA, CDR2 YNFKEQ. V shed 4 bases and J 3 bases; nucleotides not matched to a gene: 7. The CDR3 runs 15 residues. The chain uses TRBV4-2 and TRBJ2-5, with TRBD2 matching over 8 bases. The receptor was isolated from a man aged 40-49 years with glioma. Sequencing was performed on PBMCs, taken from a glioma patient whose treatment included an IDH1 peptide vaccine. CDR3 protein: CASSPRPAGEETQYF. The CDR3 DNA reads TGTGCCAGCAGCCCTAGGCCAGCGGGAGAAGAGACCCAGTACTTC.